Each of the 25 T cell receptor beta chains below was sequenced from the same sample in a study of T-cell reconstitution after alpha-beta-depleted transplantation in children (dated by TCRdb to the mid-2010s). Library prep was done by PCR. Data came from an Illumina HiSeq 2500. TCR library preparation used molecular barcoding, with unique molecular identifiers applied to normalize quantification of the TCRbeta repertoire. TCRdb reprocessed the public reads (quality trimming at Q25 with fastp, clone calling with MiXCR) and kept in-frame beta chains. When rows share a CDR3 protein, they turn into one entry using the most common DNA and genes. The sample data list 20,000 to 25,000 distinct CDR3 sequences, and about a tenth of these were observed just once. Of the sample, around 25% falls within the top ten clones. The material was PBMCs from the stem cell graft donor, obtained from the stem cell graft. All receptors come from a human donor who donated a stem cell graft to a child with chronic granulomatous disease.

This clonotype has ten or more counts. At one boundary the junction diverges from the germline segment, which might be a read error. The CDR3 DNA reads TGCTGTGCTAGAGGATTGGACAGGGGGTCGAACACCGGGGAGCTGTTTTTT. Protein product: CCARGLDRGSNTGELFF. This rearrangement joins TRBV20-1 to TRBJ2-2, with 10 bases that match TRBD1. Germline V CDR1 and CDR2: DFQATT, SNEGSKA (reference sequence). CDR3 length: 17 amino acids.

In this sample, this clonotype turned up many times. This chain connects TRBV27 to TRBJ2-7; the D gene is possibly TRBD2 (6 bases). The CDR3 spans 14 residues. The germline V gene encodes CDR1 MNHEY and CDR2 SMNVEV (reference sequence). Trimming cost V 2 bases and J 4 bases, with 12 bases left between them. In DNA, the CDR3 is TGTGCCAGCAGTTTAACAGCGGGCCTATACGAGCAGTACTTC. Residues: CASSLTAGLYEQYF.

This clonotype was observed at least ten times. The V and J genes are TRBV7-2 and TRBJ1-5, with D hard to call. The CDR3 length is 16 residues. The ends were cut back, 1 base at V and 0 bases at J, with 10 bases in the middle. The germline CDR1 and CDR2 sequences are SGHTA and FQGNSA. The CDR3: CASSLGLGNSNQPQHF. The CDR3 coding sequence is TGTGCCAGCAGCTTAGGTTTAGGGAATAGCAATCAGCCCCAGCATTTT.

This clonotype was seen repeatedly, ten times or more. The DNA of the CDR3 is TGCGCCAGCAGCACCGGGACTAGCGGGGGAGCCCAGGGAGAGCAGTACTTC. Its translation is CASSTGTSGGAQGEQYF. The rearrangement links TRBV5-1 to TRBJ2-7; 14 bases align to TRBD2. Germline V gene lookup returns CDR1 SGHRS and CDR2 YFSETQ. CDR3 size: 17 residues. V lost 4 bases to trimming and J lost 7 bases; unmatched junction nucleotides: 13.

This clonotype occurred many times. This chain uses TRBV5-5 with TRBJ2-6; D perhaps matches TRBD2 (5 bases). V gave up 0 bases and J gave up 4 bases, with 17 bases separating them. This CDR3 has 18 residues. In germline, CDR1 is SGHKS, CDR2 YYEKEE (reference sequence). CDR3: CASSLERVQLVGANVLTF. CDR3 coding DNA: TGTGCCAGCAGCTTGGAGAGGGTTCAGTTGGTCGGGGCCAACGTCCTGACTTTC.

Many counts were recorded for this clonotype. The chain has TRBV6-2 or TRBV6-3 and TRBJ2-7, with 9 bases identical to TRBD1. V dropped 0 bases and J dropped 6; count of bases not matched to a gene: 6. Germline loops: CDR1 MNHEY, CDR2 SVGEGT. This CDR3 region has 15 residues. CDR3 DNA sequence: TGTGCCAGCAGTTACTCCGCGGGACAGGGTTTCGAGCAGTACTTC. This translates into CASSYSAGQGFEQYF.

This clonotype occurred many times. V and J are TRBV15 and TRBJ1-5; D not resolved. The CDR3 consists of 15 residues. Trimming left V 5 bases short and J 1 base short, with 12 bases between. Looked up from germline, CDR1 is LNHNV and CDR2 is YYDKDF (reference sequence). CDR3 loop: CATSDTEASNQPQHF. The CDR3 DNA is TGTGCCACCAGCGACACCGAGGCAAGCAATCAGCCCCAGCATTTT.

The table lists this clonotype with many counts. The rearrangement uses TRBV20-1 and TRBJ1-1; D uncertain. The CDR3 length is 15 residues. Trimming removed 1 base from V and 0 bases from J, with 12 bases in between. Germline loops: CDR1 DFQATT, CDR2 SNEGSKA (reference sequence). The CDR3 bases are TGCAGTGCTAGAGGCAGGCCCCCAGTGAACACTGAAGCTTTCTTT. The encoded protein is CSARGRPPVNTEAFF.

At least ten counts were recorded for this clonotype. The V call is TRBV3-1, the J call TRBJ2-7; no firm D call. The CDR3 is 11 residues long. Trimming pared 1 base from V and 4 bases from J, leaving 2 bases between. Germline V lookup: CDR1 LGHDT, CDR2 YNNKEL (reference sequence). The CDR3 here is CASSQGYEQYF. The CDR3 DNA reads as TGTGCCAGCAGCCAAGGATACGAGCAGTACTTC.

Ten or more counts support this clonotype. The CDR3 DNA reads as TGCAGTGCTAGTTACAGGGCTGGGGGTGAGCAGTTCTTC. As protein: CSASYRAGGEQFF. This chain uses TRBV20-1 with TRBJ2-1; the D gene is possibly TRBD1 (6 bases). The V end was cut by 3 bases, the J end by 9 bases, with 15 bases between. The CDR3 is 13 amino acids. Looked up from germline, CDR1 is DFQATT and CDR2 is SNEGSKA (reference sequence).

This clonotype was seen many times. The chain carries TRBV15 and TRBJ2-5; D perhaps matches TRBD1 (5 bases). V was clipped by 9 bases and J by 3 bases, with 8 bases between them. The CDR3 length is 11 residues. Looked up from germline, CDR1 is LNHNV and CDR2 is YYDKDF (reference sequence). CDR3 DNA sequence: TGTGCCACGAGGACAAAAGAGACCCAGTACTTC. It translates to CATRTKETQYF.

This clonotype was observed many times. The chain combines TRBV27 with TRBJ2-1; D ambiguous. The CDR3 has 14 residues. Germline V gene data show CDR1 as MNHEY and CDR2 as SMNVEV (reference sequence). Trimming cost V 5 bases and J 6 bases, with 14 bases left between them. As DNA, the CDR3 is TGTGCCAGCAGTCTTTCTTTTCCCCTCAATGAGCAGTTCTTC. Translation: CASSLSFPLNEQFF.

This clonotype was found many times. This chain joins TRBV18 and TRBJ2-5; D call uncertain. With 3 bases removed from V and 1 base from J, the gap between germline ends came to 3 bases. Germline V gives CDR1 KGHSH, CDR2 LQKENI. The CDR3 runs 12 residues. CDR3 region: CASSPAQETQYF. The CDR3 DNA reads TGTGCCAGCTCACCTGCCCAAGAGACCCAGTACTTC.

This clonotype was counted at least ten times. J is TRBJ2-2 and V is TRBV20-1, with D perhaps TRBD1 (6 bases). CDR3 length: 13 amino acids. Trimming pared 6 bases from V and 2 bases from J, leaving 10 bases between. The V gene's germline CDR1 is DFQATT and CDR2 SNEGSKA (reference sequence). CDR3 loop: CSAPDRNTGELFF. The CDR3 nucleotides read TGCAGTGCCCCGGACAGAAACACCGGGGAGCTGTTTTTT.

By proportion, this clonotype is medium-sized (0.01 to 0.1%). The gene calls are TRBV29-1 and TRBJ2-1; 9 positions match TRBD1. The germline CDR1 and CDR2 sequences are SQVTM and ANQGSEA. V lost 4 bases, J lost 0 bases, and 4 bases stayed unmatched. The CDR3 is 15 residues long. The CDR3: CSVARDRVSYNEQFF. The DNA for the CDR3 is TGCAGCGTTGCCCGGGACAGGGTCTCCTACAATGAGCAGTTCTTC.

This clonotype was counted many times. V and J are TRBV5-5 and TRBJ1-6, with 7 bases fitting TRBD1. Germline lookup yields CDR1 SGHKS and CDR2 YYEKEE (reference sequence). Germline trimming cut 6 bases from V and 9 bases from J; bases unmatched to any gene: 12. The CDR3 extends over 15 amino acids. DNA for the CDR3: TGTGCCAGCAACGACAGGGTCTCGGTGGGTTCACCCCTCCACTTT. It translates to CASNDRVSVGSPLHF.

This chain connects TRBV20-1 to TRBJ2-5; possibly TRBD1 for D (6 bases). The germline CDR1 and CDR2 sequences are DFQATT and SNEGSKA (reference sequence). The length of the CDR3 is 14 residues. Trimming removed 4 bases at V and 2 bases at J, with 14 bases between. The DNA for the CDR3 is TGCAGTGCTAAAACAGGGATCTCACAAGAGACCCAGTACTTC. Its translation: CSAKTGISQETQYF.

The sample holds many counts of this clonotype. The V gene is TRBV3-1, the J gene TRBJ2-7; 9 positions agree with TRBD2. The V and J ends lost 2 bases and 7 bases, in that order; junction bases with no gene match: 9. The length of the CDR3 is 15 residues. Germline lookup yields CDR1 LGHDT and CDR2 YNNKEL (reference sequence). The CDR3 DNA is TGTGCCAGCAGCCAAACTAGCGGGCCGACTAGGGAGCAGTACTTC. Translating it yields CASSQTSGPTREQYF.

This clonotype has at least ten counts. The chain combines TRBV6-5 with TRBJ2-1; 11 bases are a match to TRBD1. The CDR3 extends over 16 amino acids. The germline V gene has CDR1 MNHEY and CDR2 SVGAGI. The V and J ends lost 6 bases and 4 bases, in that order; junction bases with no gene match: 8. CDR3 region: CASSPSGTGGYNEQFF. CDR3 DNA: TGTGCCAGCAGCCCCAGCGGGACAGGGGGTTACAATGAGCAGTTCTTC.

This clonotype is termed medium-sized. The CDR3 coding sequence is TGTGCCAGCAGTTTAGCGACTAGTCAGGCGAGGAATGAGCAGTTCTTC. It codes for CASSLATSQARNEQFF. This rearrangement joins TRBV27 to TRBJ2-1, with a weak D call TRBD2 (6 bases). Trimming removed 2 bases from V and 7 bases from J, with 18 bases in between. The CDR3 totals 16 residues. Germline V gene lookup returns CDR1 MNHEY and CDR2 SMNVEV (reference sequence).

This clonotype was seen repeatedly, ten times or more. The V gene is TRBV12-3 or TRBV12-4, the J gene TRBJ2-3, with 13 bases lining up with TRBD2. V trimming: 7 bases; J trimming: 4 bases; junction bases outside the gene matches: 5. This CDR3 has 15 amino acids. The CDR3 DNA is TGTGCCAGCACCACTAGCGGGGGGGCCCCAGATACGCAGTATTTT. It yields the protein CASTTSGGAPDTQYF.

This clonotype was observed many times. The chain carries TRBV5-1 and TRBJ2-3, with a weak D call TRBD2 (5 bases). The CDR3 runs to 16 residues. V gave up 3 bases and J gave up 0 bases, with 14 bases separating them. Germline lookup yields CDR1 SGHRS and CDR2 YFSETQ. CDR3 sequence: CASSSTLEDSTDTQYF. CDR3 nucleotides: TGCGCCAGCAGCTCCACACTAGAAGATAGCACAGATACGCAGTATTTT.

This clonotype occurred many times. The chain combines TRBV15 with TRBJ2-2; 9 bases map to TRBD2. CDR1 is LNHNV, CDR2 YYDKDF, per germline (reference sequence). Germline trimming cut 8 bases from V and 5 bases from J; bases unmatched to any gene: 6. This CDR3 spans 14 amino acids. The CDR3 nucleotides are TGTGCCACCCAGGCGGGAGGGAGAACCGGGGAGCTGTTTTTT. It yields the protein CATQAGGRTGELFF.

At least ten counts were recorded for this clonotype. This rearrangement joins TRBV27 to TRBJ2-1; 15 bases line up with TRBD2. The CDR3 spans 15 residues. V shed 6 bases, J shed 7 bases, and the junction held 4 bases outside the gene matches. CDR1 MNHEY and CDR2 SMNVEV come from the germline V gene (reference sequence). The CDR3 DNA reads TGTGCCAGCAGCGACGGGACTAGCGGGAGGAATGAGCAGTTCTTC. Translating it yields CASSDGTSGRNEQFF.

This clonotype showed up many times. This chain connects TRBV20-1 to TRBJ2-5; 8 positions agree with TRBD2. This CDR3 is built from 14 residues. V gave up 3 bases and J gave up 7 bases; unmatched junction bases: 10. Germline V lookup: CDR1 DFQATT, CDR2 SNEGSKA (reference sequence). The DNA of the CDR3 is TGCAGTGCTAGTCCCGGGACTAGGGGCTTGACCCAGTACTTC. Its translation: CSASPGTRGLTQYF.